One and the same sample provided the 3 T cell receptor beta chains below, sequenced in a study of blood T cell repertoires in COVID-19. TCRdb's table, derived via immunoSEQ multiplex PCR, lists solely in-frame clones and lacks some. In the table there are approximately 140,000 clones, roughly four fifths of which are singletons. The sample was peripheral blood. The receptors derive from a man in his forties or fifties with active or convalescent COVID-19.

V usage is TRBV19 and J usage is TRBJ2-3; the match to TRBD2 covers 8 bases. This CDR3 contains 17 residues. CDR1 LNHDA and CDR2 SQIVND come from the germline V gene (reference sequence). The trim removed 3 bases at V and 1 base at J, leaving 9 bases unmatched. DNA for the CDR3: TGTGCCAGTAGTATGGAGGAGCGGGGGAGAGGCACAGATACGCAGTATTTT. This codes for CASSMEERGRGTDTQYF.

This sequence joins TRBV28 and TRBJ1-1, with unresolved D. Germline V gives CDR1 MDHEN, CDR2 SYDVKM. The V end was cut by 1 base, the J end by 6 bases, with 15 bases between. The CDR3 consists of 15 residues. The CDR3 DNA follows: TGTGCCAGCAGTTTATTGCCGGGGTCGAGCGCTGAAGCTTTCTTT. This encodes CASSLLPGSSAEAFF.

This clone has only one observation. The chain carries TRBV6-4 and TRBJ1-6; TRBD1 is a possible D gene (6 bases). Trimming took off 6 bases at V and 8 bases at J, with 14 bases between the two ends. CDR1 and CDR2 from the germline V gene are MRHNA and SNTAGT. This CDR3 comprises 14 residues. The CDR3 loop reads CASSRDHRDSPLHF. CDR3 nucleotides: TGTGCCAGCAGCCGGGACCACAGGGATTCACCCCTCCACTTT.